Given below is one T cell receptor beta chain in context. These data are taken from a study of shared clonotypes between healthy human individuals. Sequencing was performed with immunoSEQ multiplex PCR; in TCRdb, only in-frame clones are kept and a portion is missing. The sample holds about 2 million clones, over 85% seen once. With 3 bases clipped from V and 11 bases from J, the junction kept 12 bases outside the gene matches. The CDR3 runs 13 residues. Per germline, CDR1 SQVTM and CDR2 ANQGSEA. The clonotype comes from a man between 18 and 35 years old in good health. What was sequenced was naive CD4+ T cells sorted from blood. As for subset: CD45RA+ positively selected. The gene calls are TRBV29-1 and TRBJ1-1; 7 bases align to TRBD1. CDR3 DNA: TGCAGCGTTGATACAGGGGCCGTATCGGGGGCTTTCTTT. Translated: CSVDTGAVSGAFF.